Reported below is one T cell receptor (beta chain). The sample originates from a study of T cell changes during pregnancy in multiple sclerosis. The CDR3 consists of 12 residues. The germline V gene encodes CDR1 LGHNA and CDR2 YSLEER. Trimming pared 1 base from V and 11 bases from J, leaving 11 bases between. Clones were read by immunoSEQ multiplex PCR, and TCRdb kept only the in-frame ones, dropping some. The table lists roughly 100,000 clones, 91% of them singletons. V gene TRBV4-3 combines with J gene TRBJ1-1, with D possibly TRBD1 on 5 matching bases. This TCR derives from a female donor in good health, enrolled as a control in a pregnancy study. The source material was peripheral blood, sampled after pregnancy. CDR3 in DNA: TGCGCCAGCAGCCAAGGAGGACAAACGGCTTTCTTT. This codes for CASSQGGQTAFF.